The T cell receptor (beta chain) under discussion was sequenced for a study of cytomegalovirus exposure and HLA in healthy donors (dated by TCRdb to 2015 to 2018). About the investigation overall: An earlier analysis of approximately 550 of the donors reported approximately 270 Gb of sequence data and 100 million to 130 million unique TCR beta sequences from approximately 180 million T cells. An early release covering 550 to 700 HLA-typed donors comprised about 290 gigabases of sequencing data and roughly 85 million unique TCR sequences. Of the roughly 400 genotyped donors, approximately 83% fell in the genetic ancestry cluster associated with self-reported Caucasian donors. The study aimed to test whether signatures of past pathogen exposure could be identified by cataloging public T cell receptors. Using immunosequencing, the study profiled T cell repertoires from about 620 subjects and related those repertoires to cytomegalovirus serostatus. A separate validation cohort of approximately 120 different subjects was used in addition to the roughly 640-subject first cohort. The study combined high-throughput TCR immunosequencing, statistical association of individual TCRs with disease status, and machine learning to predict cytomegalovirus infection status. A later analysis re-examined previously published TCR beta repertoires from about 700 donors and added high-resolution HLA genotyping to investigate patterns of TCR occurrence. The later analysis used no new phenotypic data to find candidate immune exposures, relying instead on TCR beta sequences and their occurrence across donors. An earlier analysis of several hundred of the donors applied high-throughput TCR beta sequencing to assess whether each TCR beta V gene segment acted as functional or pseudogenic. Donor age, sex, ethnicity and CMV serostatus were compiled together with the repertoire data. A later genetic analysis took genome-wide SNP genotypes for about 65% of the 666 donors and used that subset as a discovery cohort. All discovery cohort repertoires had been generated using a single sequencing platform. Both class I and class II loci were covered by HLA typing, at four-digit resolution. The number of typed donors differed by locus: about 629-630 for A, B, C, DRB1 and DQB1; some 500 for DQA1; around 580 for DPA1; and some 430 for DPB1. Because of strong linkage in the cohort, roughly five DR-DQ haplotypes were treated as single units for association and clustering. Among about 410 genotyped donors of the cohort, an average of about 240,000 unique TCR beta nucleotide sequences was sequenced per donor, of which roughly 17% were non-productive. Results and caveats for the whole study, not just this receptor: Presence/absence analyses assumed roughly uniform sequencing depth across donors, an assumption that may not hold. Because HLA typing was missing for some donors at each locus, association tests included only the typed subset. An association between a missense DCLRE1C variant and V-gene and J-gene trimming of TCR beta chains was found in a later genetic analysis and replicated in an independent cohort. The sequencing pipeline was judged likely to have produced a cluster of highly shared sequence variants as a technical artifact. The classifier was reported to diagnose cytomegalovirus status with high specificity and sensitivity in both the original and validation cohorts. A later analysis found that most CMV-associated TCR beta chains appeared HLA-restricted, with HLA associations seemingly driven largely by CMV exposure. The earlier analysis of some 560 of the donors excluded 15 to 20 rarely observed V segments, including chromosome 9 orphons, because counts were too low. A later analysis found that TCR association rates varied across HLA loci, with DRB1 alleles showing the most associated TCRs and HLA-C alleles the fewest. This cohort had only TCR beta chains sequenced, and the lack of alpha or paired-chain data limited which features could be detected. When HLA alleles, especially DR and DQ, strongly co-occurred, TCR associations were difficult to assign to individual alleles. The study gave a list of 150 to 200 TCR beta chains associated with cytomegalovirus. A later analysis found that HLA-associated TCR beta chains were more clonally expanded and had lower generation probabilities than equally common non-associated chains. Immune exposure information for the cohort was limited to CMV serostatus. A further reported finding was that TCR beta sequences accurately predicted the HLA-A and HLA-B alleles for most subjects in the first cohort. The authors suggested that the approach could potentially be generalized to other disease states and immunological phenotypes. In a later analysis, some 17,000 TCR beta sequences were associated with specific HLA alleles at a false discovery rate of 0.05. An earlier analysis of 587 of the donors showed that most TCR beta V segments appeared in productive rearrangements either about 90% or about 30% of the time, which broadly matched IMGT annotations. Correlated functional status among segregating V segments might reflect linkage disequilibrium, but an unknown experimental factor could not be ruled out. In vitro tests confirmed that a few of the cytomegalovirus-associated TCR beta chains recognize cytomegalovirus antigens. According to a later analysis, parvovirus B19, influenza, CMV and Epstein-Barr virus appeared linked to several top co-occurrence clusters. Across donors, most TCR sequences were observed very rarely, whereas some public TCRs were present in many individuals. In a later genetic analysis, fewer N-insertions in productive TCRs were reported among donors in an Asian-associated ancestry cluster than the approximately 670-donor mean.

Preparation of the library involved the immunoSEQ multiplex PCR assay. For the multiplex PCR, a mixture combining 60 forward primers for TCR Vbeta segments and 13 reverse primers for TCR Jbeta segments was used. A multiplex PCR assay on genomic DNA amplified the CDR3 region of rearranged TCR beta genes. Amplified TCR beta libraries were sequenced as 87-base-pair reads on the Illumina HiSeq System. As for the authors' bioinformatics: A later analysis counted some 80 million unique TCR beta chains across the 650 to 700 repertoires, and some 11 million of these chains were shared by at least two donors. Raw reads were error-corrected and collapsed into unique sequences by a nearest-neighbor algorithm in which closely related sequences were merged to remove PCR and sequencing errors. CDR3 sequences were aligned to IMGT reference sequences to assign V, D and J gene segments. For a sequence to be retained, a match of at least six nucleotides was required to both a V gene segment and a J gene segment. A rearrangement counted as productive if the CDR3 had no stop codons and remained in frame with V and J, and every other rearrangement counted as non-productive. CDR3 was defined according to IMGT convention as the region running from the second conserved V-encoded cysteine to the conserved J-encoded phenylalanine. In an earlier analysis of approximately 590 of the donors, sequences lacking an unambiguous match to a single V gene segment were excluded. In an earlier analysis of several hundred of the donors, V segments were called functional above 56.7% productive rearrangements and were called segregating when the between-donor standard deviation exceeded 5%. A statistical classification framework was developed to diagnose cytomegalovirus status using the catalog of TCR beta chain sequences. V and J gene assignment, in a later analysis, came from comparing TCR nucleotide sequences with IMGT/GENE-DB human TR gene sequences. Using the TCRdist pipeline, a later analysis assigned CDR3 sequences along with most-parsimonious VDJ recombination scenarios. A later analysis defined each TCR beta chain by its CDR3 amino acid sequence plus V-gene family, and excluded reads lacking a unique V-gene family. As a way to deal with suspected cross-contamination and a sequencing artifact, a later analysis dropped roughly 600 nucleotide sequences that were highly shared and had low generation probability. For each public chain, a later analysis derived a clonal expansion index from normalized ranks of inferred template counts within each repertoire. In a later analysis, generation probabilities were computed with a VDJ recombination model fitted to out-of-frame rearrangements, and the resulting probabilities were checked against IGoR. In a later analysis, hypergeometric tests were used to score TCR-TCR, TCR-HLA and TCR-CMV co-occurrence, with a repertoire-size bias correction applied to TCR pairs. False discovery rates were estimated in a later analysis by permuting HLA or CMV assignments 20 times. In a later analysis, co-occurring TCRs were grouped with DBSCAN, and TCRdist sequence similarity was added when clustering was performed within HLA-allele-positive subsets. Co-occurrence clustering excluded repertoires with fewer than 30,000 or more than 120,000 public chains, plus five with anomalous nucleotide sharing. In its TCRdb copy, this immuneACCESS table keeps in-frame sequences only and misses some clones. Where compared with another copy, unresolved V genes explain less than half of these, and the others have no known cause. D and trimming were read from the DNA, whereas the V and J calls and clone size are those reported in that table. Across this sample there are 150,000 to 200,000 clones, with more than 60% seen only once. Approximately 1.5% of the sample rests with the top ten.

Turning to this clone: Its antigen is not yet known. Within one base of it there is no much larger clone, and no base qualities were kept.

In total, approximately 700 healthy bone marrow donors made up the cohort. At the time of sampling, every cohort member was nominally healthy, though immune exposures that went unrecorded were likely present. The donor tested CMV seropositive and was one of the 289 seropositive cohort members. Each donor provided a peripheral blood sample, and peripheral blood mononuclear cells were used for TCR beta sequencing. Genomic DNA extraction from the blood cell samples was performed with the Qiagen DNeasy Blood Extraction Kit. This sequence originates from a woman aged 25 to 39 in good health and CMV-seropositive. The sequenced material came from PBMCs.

Read as DNA, the sequence is TGCGCCAGCAGCCAAGATCTCCGGACAGGAGATACGCAGTATTTT. Its protein product is CASSQDLRTGDTQYF. The rearranged segments are TRBV4-3 and TRBJ2-3, with TRBD1 identical over 7 junction bases. The CDR3 holds 15 amino acids from the cysteine to the phenylalanine. Only the CDR3 region is kept as DNA, spanning 45 bases read in frame from base 1. V lost 0 bases and J lost 5 bases, and the count of bases not matched to a germline gene is 5. The germline V gene yields LGHNA for CDR1 and YSLEER for CDR2.